Shown below are 28 T cell receptor beta chains from a single sample sequenced in a study of blood T cell repertoires in COVID-19. Here immunoSEQ multiplex PCR was the method, and the copy in TCRdb shows in-frame clones only, minus some. This sample has nearly 80,000 clones, with roughly 80% found just once. Sequenced: peripheral blood. Every receptor here comes from a woman in her seventies with acute or convalescent COVID-19.

The chain couples TRBV27 to TRBJ2-7, with 8 positions matching TRBD2. Germline V gene lookup returns CDR1 MNHEY and CDR2 SMNVEV (reference sequence). V shed 5 bases, J shed 4 bases, and the junction held 19 bases outside the gene matches. The CDR3 totals 18 residues. The CDR3 nucleotides are TGTGCCAGCAGTCAAGCCCCCCCCTCTAGCGGGCGGTCTTACGAGCAGTACTTC. It specifies CASSQAPPSSGRSYEQYF.

The chain couples TRBV19 to TRBJ2-2; TRBD1 agrees at 8 bases. CDR1 and CDR2 (germline): LNHDA, SQIVND (reference sequence). The junction had 6 bases not matched to a gene; V was cut back by 5 bases and J by 7 bases. This CDR3 comprises 14 residues. CDR3 protein: CASSPTGGIGELFF. The CDR3 coding sequence is TGTGCCAGTAGTCCCACAGGGGGTATCGGGGAGCTGTTTTTT.

This sequence joins TRBV6-5 and TRBJ2-7, with TRBD1 identical over 7 bases. CDR3 size: 15 residues. Germline V lookup: CDR1 MNHEY, CDR2 SVGAGI. V lost 6 bases, J lost 4 bases, and 12 bases stayed unmatched. The CDR3 sequence: CASSLTGQRRYEQYF. The CDR3, as DNA: TGTGCCAGCAGCCTGACAGGGCAGAGGAGGTACGAGCAGTACTTC.

The chain couples TRBV27 to TRBJ2-3, with 11 bases identical to TRBD2. Trimming at V came to 5 bases and at J to 2 bases, leaving 6 bases not matched to a gene. This CDR3 is 16 amino acids long. Germline loops: CDR1 MNHEY, CDR2 SMNVEV (reference sequence). The CDR3 sequence is CASSRSSGGLTDTQYF. CDR3 in DNA: TGTGCCAGCAGTAGGTCTAGCGGGGGGCTCACAGATACGCAGTATTTT.

This clone is medium-sized within its sample. This chain's CDR3 is CATSDVKAGQETQYF. The CDR3 bases are TGTGCCACCAGTGATGTTAAAGCGGGGCAAGAGACCCAGTACTTC. The chain couples TRBV24-1 to TRBJ2-5; 7 bases match TRBD2. CDR3 length equals 15 residues. Trimming removed 3 bases from V and 2 bases from J; junction bases left unmatched: 5. The germline V gene has CDR1 KGHDR and CDR2 SFDVKD.

The J gene is TRBJ2-1, the V gene TRBV11-2; 10 bases fit TRBD2. V lost 6 bases, J lost 5 bases, and 7 bases stayed unmatched. This CDR3 has 15 residues. Germline V gives CDR1 SGHAT, CDR2 FQNNGV. The CDR3, as DNA: TGTGCCAGCAGACAACTAGCGGGATACGACAATGAGCAGTTCTTC. Protein product: CASRQLAGYDNEQFF.

Only a few counts were recorded for this clone. This chain connects TRBV4-1 to TRBJ1-4; D is uncertain. This CDR3 is 14 amino acids long. Trimming removed 6 bases at V and 5 bases at J, with 13 bases between. From germline, CDR1 is MGHRA and CDR2 YSYEKL. Written as DNA, the CDR3 is TGCGCCAGCAGTCCGGGTTTTTGGAATGAAAAACTGTTTTTT. This encodes CASSPGFWNEKLFF.

The chain uses TRBV5-1 and TRBJ1-2; a possible D gene is TRBD1 (6 bases). V was trimmed by 4 bases and J by 14 bases, leaving 27 bases between them. Per germline, CDR1 SGHRS and CDR2 YFSETQ. The CDR3 spans 15 residues. CDR3 protein: CASSLDGQSETTGTF. CDR3 nucleotide sequence: TGCGCCAGCAGCCTCGACGGACAGTCCGAAACAACGGGGACCTTC.

The chain links TRBV9 to TRBJ2-5; 13 bases map to TRBD2. J lost 5 bases, V lost 2 bases, and 15 bases had no gene match. This CDR3 spans 19 amino acids. The germline V gene has CDR1 SGDLS and CDR2 YYNGEE. In DNA, the CDR3 is TGTGCCAGCAGCGTCGGACGGACTAGCGGGAGAGGAGTTAGGGAGACCCAGTACTTC. Residues: CASSVGRTSGRGVRETQYF.

CDR3 in DNA: TGTGCCAGCAGCCCCTCAGTTAATCAGCCCCAGCATTTT. This translates into CASSPSVNQPQHF. The chain uses TRBV7-2 and TRBJ1-5; D ambiguous. V was cut by 5 bases and J by 4 bases, with 9 bases left in between. The germline V gene has CDR1 SGHTA and CDR2 FQGNSA. There are 13 residues in the CDR3.

The CDR3 loop is CASSLVGTDTQYF. The CDR3 bases are TGTGCCAGCAGTTTGGTCGGGACAGATACGCAGTATTTT. J is TRBJ2-3 and V is TRBV27, with unresolved D. V dropped 3 bases and J dropped 3 bases, with 7 bases sitting between them. The germline V gene has CDR1 MNHEY and CDR2 SMNVEV (reference sequence). The CDR3 is made up of 13 amino acids.

The rearrangement uses TRBV7-8 and TRBJ1-6, with a tentative D call TRBD1 (6 bases). CDR1 is SGHVS, CDR2 FQNEAQ, per germline. The CDR3 totals 18 residues. Trimming stripped 2 bases from V and 0 bases from J, with 14 bases between. The CDR3, as DNA: TGTGCCAGCAGCTTAACTCCAGGGGTCTACTCCTATAATTCACCCCTCCACTTT. Translated, it gives CASSLTPGVYSYNSPLHF. Filled out from reference TRBV7-8 and TRBJ1-6, the complete variable domain reads GAGVSQSPRYKVAKRGQDVALRCDPISGHVSLFWYQQALGQGPEFLTYFQNEAQLDKSGLPSDRFFAERPEGSVSTLKIQRTQQEDSAVYLCASSLTPGVYSYNSPLHFGNGTRLTVT.

The V gene is TRBV19, the J gene TRBJ1-2; 7 positions agree with TRBD1. V lost 8 bases and J lost 4; bases outside the gene matches: 7. This CDR3 spans 13 amino acids. The V gene's germline CDR1 is LNHDA and CDR2 SQIVND (reference sequence). Here the CDR3 reads CASRLRDSYGYTF. DNA for the CDR3: TGTGCCAGTCGCCTCCGGGACAGCTATGGCTACACCTTC.

The chain employs TRBV7-2 and TRBJ2-1; the match to TRBD2 covers 10 bases. Germline V lookup: CDR1 SGHTA, CDR2 FQGNSA. V was pared by 5 bases and J by 7 bases, with 14 bases of the junction left unmatched. The CDR3 is 17 residues long. This CDR3 is CASSQRGGSVNGNEQFF. CDR3 coding DNA: TGTGCCAGCAGCCAGCGGGGGGGCTCCGTTAATGGAAATGAGCAGTTCTTC.

V and J are TRBV15 and TRBJ1-5, with D perhaps TRBD1 (6 bases). Germline loops: CDR1 LNHNV, CDR2 YYDKDF (reference sequence). The CDR3 has 18 amino acids. V was shortened by 0 bases and J by 0 bases, with 15 bases between the two germline ends. The CDR3, as DNA: TGTGCCACCAGCAGAGACCAAAATTACAGGGATAGCAATCAGCCCCAGCATTTT. Translating it yields CATSRDQNYRDSNQPQHF.

The chain recombines TRBV20-1 with TRBJ2-3, with 8 bases that match TRBD2. V was pared by 3 bases and J by 8 bases, with 16 bases of the junction left unmatched. Germline-derived CDR1 and CDR2 are DFQATT and SNEGSKA (reference sequence). This CDR3 region has 16 residues. The DNA of the CDR3 is TGCAGTGCTAGTTTTAGGGCAAGCGGGAGTTACGGTACGCAGTATTTT. Amino acid sequence: CSASFRASGSYGTQYF.

The chain joins TRBV6-5 to TRBJ1-1; 7 nucleotides match TRBD1. Germline CDR1 MNHEY, CDR2 SVGAGI. V shed 6 bases, J shed 7 bases, and the junction held 8 bases outside the gene matches. This CDR3 has 13 residues. The DNA for the CDR3 is TGTGCCAGCAGCCCCGGGACAGCTATTGAAGCTTTCTTT. Amino acids: CASSPGTAIEAFF.

In the case of this clone: An end of the junction differs from the germline gene, which may be a read error. This sequence joins TRBV5-1 and TRBJ1-6, with TRBD1 identical over 7 bases. The CDR3 has 15 amino acids. Germline lookup yields CDR1 SGHRS and CDR2 YFSETQ. This CDR3 is CASRLDRILESPLHF. The CDR3 nucleotides read TGCGCCAGCAGATTGGACAGGATTCTAGAGTCACCCCTCCACTTT.

This clone appeared a single time. J is TRBJ1-2 and V is TRBV6-5, with a tentative D call TRBD1 (6 bases). Trimming shortened V by 5 bases and J by 6 bases, and 19 bases separated the two germline ends. Per germline, CDR1 MNHEY and CDR2 SVGAGI. CDR3 size: 15 residues. The CDR3 reads CASSLPTDRSNGYTF. The CDR3 DNA reads as TGTGCCAGCAGTCTACCCACCGACAGGTCTAATGGCTACACCTTC.

J is TRBJ2-7 and V is TRBV27; 7 bases are shared with TRBD1. The CDR3 has 15 residues. Germline V gene lookup returns CDR1 MNHEY and CDR2 SMNVEV (reference sequence). The J segment lost 3 bases and the V segment lost 5 bases, leaving 10 bases of the junction unmatched. CDR3 nucleotides: TGTGCCAGCAGTCCGACCCGGGACAGCGACTACGAGCAGTACTTC. It codes for CASSPTRDSDYEQYF.

This sequence joins TRBV3-1 (or the pseudogene TRBV3-2) and TRBJ1-2, with D hard to call. The V end was cut by 0 bases, the J end by 8 bases, with 16 bases between. The CDR3 has 15 residues. The V gene's germline CDR1 is LGHDT and CDR2 YNNKEL (reference sequence). Here the CDR3 DNA reads TGTGCCAGCAGCCAAGACTTGGTACGGGATCGAGGCTACACCTTC. This gives the protein CASSQDLVRDRGYTF.

The chain links TRBV10-3 to TRBJ1-6, with a tentative D call TRBD1 (5 bases). The CDR3 consists of 15 residues. V lost 3 bases and J 9 bases, leaving 15 bases between the germline ends. Germline V lookup: CDR1 ENHRY, CDR2 SYGVKD. CDR3 bases: TGTGCCATCAGTGACCGGGCAGGGTCCGCTTCACCCCTCCACTTT. Translated, it gives CAISDRAGSASPLHF.

This chain uses TRBV27 with TRBJ1-2; D gene ambiguous. Germline lookup yields CDR1 MNHEY and CDR2 SMNVEV (reference sequence). CDR3 size: 14 residues. V gave up 5 bases and J gave up 0 bases, with 10 bases separating them. CDR3: CASSKIHANYGYTF. In nucleotides, the CDR3 is TGTGCCAGCAGTAAAATCCATGCTAACTATGGCTACACCTTC.

CDR3 loop: CASLGADTQYF. CDR3 coding DNA: TGTGCCAGCTTAGGAGCAGATACGCAGTATTTT. V gene TRBV6-6 combines with J gene TRBJ2-3, with D unclear. The V end lost 8 bases, the J end lost 4 bases, and 7 bases lay between the germline ends. The CDR3 has 11 residues. CDR1 MNHNY and CDR2 SVGAGI come from the germline V gene (reference sequence).

The rearrangement joins TRBV4-1 to TRBJ1-1; the D is unclear. This CDR3 is 14 amino acids long. V dropped 1 base and J dropped 0 bases, with 6 bases sitting between them. The germline V gene encodes CDR1 MGHRA and CDR2 YSYEKL. DNA of the CDR3: TGCGCCAGCAGCCAAGGTCCCATGAACACTGAAGCTTTCTTT. Protein sequence: CASSQGPMNTEAFF.

The chain employs TRBV19 and TRBJ1-5; 11 bases are a match to TRBD1. Losses at the gene ends were 5 bases for V and 6 bases for J; bases not matched to a gene: 9. Germline-derived CDR1 and CDR2 are LNHDA and SQIVND (reference sequence). This CDR3 is 16 amino acids long. The CDR3 is CASSLSGQGVAQPQHF. DNA of the CDR3: TGTGCCAGTAGTCTCTCGGGACAGGGGGTGGCTCAGCCCCAGCATTTT. Full variable domain (rest looked up from reference TRBV19 and TRBJ1-5): DGGITQSPKYLFRKEGQNVTLSCEQNLNHDAMYWYRQDPGQGLRLIYYSQIVNDFQKGDIAEGYSVSREKKESFPLTVTSAQKNPTAFYLCASSLSGQGVAQPQHFGDGTRLSIL.

The chain is built from TRBV5-1 and TRBJ2-7; 11 bases agree with TRBD2. Germline V lookup: CDR1 SGHRS, CDR2 YFSETQ. The CDR3 spans 16 residues. Trimming removed 5 bases from V and 0 bases from J; junction bases left unmatched: 7. Written as DNA, the CDR3 is TGCGCCAGCAGTCTACCGGGGACTAGCGGCTCCTACGAGCAGTACTTC. Translation gives CASSLPGTSGSYEQYF.

V and J are TRBV21-1 and TRBJ2-5; the listed D gene, TRBD1, was not tested against the DNA. TRBV21-1 is recorded as a pseudogene. The CDR3 consists of 16 residues. CDR3 sequence reads: CASPRQGAIRKETQYF. The CDR3 DNA is TGTGCCAGCCCTAGACAGGGGGCGATTCGGAAAGAGACCCAGTACTTC.